What follows are 18 T cell receptor beta chains derived from one specimen sequenced in a study of T cells after yellow fever vaccination. TCRdb passed the 5' RACE reads through MiXCR, listing each CDR3 protein once. Of some 240,000 distinct CDR3 sequences listed, roughly 4.8% are singletons. Material: CD4+ T cells sorted from PBMCs, obtained on the day of the yellow fever booster vaccination. These receptors were collected from a man between 18 and 29 years old who received the YFV17D yellow fever vaccine.

This clonotype was found a few times. The chain carries TRBV29-1 and TRBJ2-2, with D possibly matching TRBD1 (5 bases). Trimming cost V 3 bases and J 1 base, with 6 bases left between them. Germline V gives CDR1 SQVTM, CDR2 ANQGSEA. This CDR3 region has 13 residues. The CDR3 DNA reads TGCAGCGTTGAGGGGCTGAACACCGGGGAGCTGTTTTTT. Encoded protein: CSVEGLNTGELFF.

This clonotype was observed a handful of times. The chain combines TRBV5-1 with TRBJ2-5; D might be TRBD1 (6 bases). Between the trimmed V and J ends, which lost 4 bases and 1 base, there was a span of 17 bases. This CDR3 region has 16 residues. Germline lookup yields CDR1 SGHRS and CDR2 YFSETQ. CDR3 in amino acids: CASSPLTGPSQETQYF. CDR3 coding DNA: TGCGCCAGCAGCCCGTTGACAGGACCCTCCCAAGAGACCCAGTACTTC.

In its sample, this clonotype was seen many times. The chain links TRBV12-3 or TRBV12-4 to TRBJ1-4; 7 bases line up with TRBD1. V dropped 5 bases and J dropped 7; count of bases not matched to a gene: 7. The CDR3 has 14 residues. CDR3 bases: TGTGCCAGCAGTCGGGACAGAAGGAGTGAAAAACTGTTTTTT. It specifies CASSRDRRSEKLFF.

This clonotype has only a few counts. The chain recombines TRBV6-5 with TRBJ1-1; D remains ambiguous. The V gene lost 0 bases and the J gene lost 10 bases, with 15 bases spanning the gap. Germline lookup yields CDR1 MNHEY and CDR2 SVGAGI. This CDR3 is built from 14 residues. Written as DNA, the CDR3 is TGTGCCAGCAGTTACTCGCGACCGCTCAATAGAGCTTTCTTT. Its protein product is CASSYSRPLNRAFF.

There are a few counts of this clonotype. The V gene is TRBV9, the J gene TRBJ2-3; the D gene is possibly TRBD2 (5 bases). The CDR3 is 13 amino acids. Germline V CDR1 and CDR2: SGDLS, YYNGEE. Trimming removed 6 bases from V and 3 bases from J, with 11 bases in between. CDR3 protein: CASNPGGTDTQYF. The CDR3 coding sequence is TGTGCCAGCAATCCGGGCGGGACAGATACGCAGTATTTT.

This clonotype was observed a few times. The chain links TRBV20-1 to TRBJ2-2; D remains unclear. This CDR3 has 14 amino acids. Looked up from germline, CDR1 is DFQATT and CDR2 is SNEGSKA (reference sequence). Trimming pared 3 bases from V and 2 bases from J, leaving 10 bases between. CDR3 nucleotides: TGCAGTGCTAGTCTAGGGCCCAACACCGGGGAGCTGTTTTTT. This codes for CSASLGPNTGELFF.

This clonotype has just a few counts. The CDR3 nucleotides read TGTGCCAGCAGCTTAAATAGTGAGCAGTTCTTC. Translated, it gives CASSLNSEQFF. The chain combines TRBV7-9 with TRBJ2-1, with no clear D. The CDR3 is 11 amino acids. The V gene lost 2 bases and the J gene lost 9 bases, with 5 bases spanning the gap. Germline V gives CDR1 SEHNR, CDR2 FQNEAQ (reference sequence).

This clonotype was counted only a few times. The V and J genes are TRBV3-1 and TRBJ1-6, with D tentatively TRBD1 (6 bases). The CDR3 runs to 14 residues. Germline V gives CDR1 LGHDT, CDR2 YNNKEL (reference sequence). V was trimmed by 3 bases and J by 8 bases, leaving 11 bases between them. CDR3 sequence: CASSQGQAYSPLHF. CDR3 DNA: TGTGCCAGCAGCCAGGGACAAGCATATTCACCCCTCCACTTT. The whole variable domain, remainder taken from reference TRBV3-1 and TRBJ1-6, is DTAVSQTPKYLVTQMGNDKSIKCEQNLGHDTMYWYKQDSKKFLKIMFSYNNKELIINETVPNRFSPKSPDKAHLNLHINSLELGDSAVYFCASSQGQAYSPLHFGNGTRLTVT.

This clonotype has at least ten counts. The J gene is TRBJ2-3, the V gene TRBV7-2, with a tentative D call TRBD1 (5 bases). Trimming cost V 5 bases and J 2 bases, with 11 bases left between them. The CDR3 runs 14 residues. CDR1 and CDR2 (germline): SGHTA, FQGNSA. The CDR3 DNA sequence: TGTGCCAGCAGCACATACAGGTTCACAGATACGCAGTATTTT. Its protein product is CASSTYRFTDTQYF.

This clonotype was recorded many times. The chain combines TRBV7-9 with TRBJ2-3; the D gene is possibly TRBD2 (5 bases). V gave up 5 bases and J gave up 2 bases, with 14 bases separating them. The V gene's germline CDR1 is SEHNR and CDR2 FQNEAQ (reference sequence). The CDR3 has 15 amino acids. The CDR3 region has the DNA TGTGCCAGCAGCCTCATGGGGAGTAACACAGATACGCAGTATTTT. Translating it yields CASSLMGSNTDTQYF.

This clonotype was seen a few times. The V gene is TRBV28, the J gene TRBJ1-1; D unclear. With 2 bases removed from V and 11 bases from J, the gap between germline ends came to 9 bases. The CDR3 is 11 residues long. Germline V gene lookup returns CDR1 MDHEN and CDR2 SYDVKM. The CDR3 sequence: CASSLGGSAFF. The DNA for the CDR3 is TGTGCCAGCAGTTTAGGAGGGAGCGCTTTCTTT.

This clonotype was observed a few times. The rearrangement uses TRBV29-1 and TRBJ1-5, with TRBD1 identical over 7 bases. This CDR3 comprises 12 residues. V was pared by 7 bases and J by 1 base, with 1 base of the junction left unmatched. Germline CDR1 is SQVTM and CDR2 is ANQGSEA. CDR3 nucleotide sequence: TGCAGCGCGGGACAGAGCAATCAGCCCCAGCATTTT. Translated, it gives CSAGQSNQPQHF.

This clonotype has just a few counts. V usage is TRBV5-6 and J usage is TRBJ2-5; possible D gene TRBD1, 6 bases. CDR3 length equals 14 residues. From germline, CDR1 is SGHDT and CDR2 YYEEEE. Trimming stripped 4 bases from V and 7 bases from J, with 17 bases between. The chain's CDR3 is CASSRTRVRGTQYF. CDR3 nucleotide sequence: TGTGCCAGCAGCCGTACGAGGGTCAGGGGGACCCAGTACTTC.

In this sample, this clonotype turned up many times. The rearrangement uses TRBV20-1 and TRBJ2-7; TRBD2 matches at 8 bases. V dropped 5 bases and J dropped 6; count of bases not matched to a gene: 9. Germline loops: CDR1 DFQATT, CDR2 SNEGSKA (reference sequence). The CDR3 has 13 residues. The CDR3 sequence is CSAVSGAPGEQYV. For the CDR3, the DNA is TGCAGTGCTGTTAGCGGGGCCCCAGGCGAGCAGTACGTC.

The J gene is TRBJ2-2, the V gene TRBV3-1, with D unresolved. The CDR3 spans 12 residues. Germline V gene data show CDR1 as LGHDT and CDR2 as YNNKEL (reference sequence). Deletions cut 6 bases from V and 6 bases from J, with 8 bases between. The CDR3 DNA sequence: TGTGCCAGCAGTCGTATCCCCGGGGAGCTGTTTTTT. Its translation is CASSRIPGELFF.

This clonotype was picked up a small number of times. The CDR3 DNA sequence: TGTGCCAGCAGCCGGACGGAAAGGACCACCATATATTTT. Encoded protein: CASSRTERTTIYF. The genes are TRBV7-9 and TRBJ1-3; D not resolved. Germline CDR1 and CDR2: SEHNR and FQNEAQ (reference sequence). The V end was cut by 5 bases, the J end by 9 bases, with 14 bases between. CDR3 length: 13 residues.

This clonotype was observed a handful of times. The genes are TRBV6-6 and TRBJ1-6; D perhaps matches TRBD1 (6 bases). The CDR3 runs to 18 residues. Trimming stripped 2 bases from V and 7 bases from J, with 21 bases between. Per the germline V gene, CDR1 is MNHNY and CDR2 is SVGAGI (reference sequence). CDR3: CASSYDGVQGRMNSPLHF. CDR3 nucleotides: TGTGCCAGCAGTTACGACGGTGTCCAGGGGAGGATGAATTCACCCCTCCACTTT.

This clonotype was counted many times. The chain recombines TRBV5-5 with TRBJ1-1; 7 bases fit TRBD1. Germline V gene sequence: CDR1 SGHKS, CDR2 YYEKEE (reference sequence). This CDR3 is built from 16 residues. J lost 0 bases, V lost 0 bases, and 5 bases had no gene match. The CDR3 nucleotides read TGTGCCAGCAGCTTGGTCGGAGGGGGCCTGAACACTGAAGCTTTCTTT. Protein sequence: CASSLVGGGLNTEAFF.